This T cell receptor beta chain was sequenced for a study of T cell responses to AZD1222 COVID-19 vaccine. Study findings and constraints: Targeting of unmutated variant regions was reportedly seen in nearly half of spike-specific TCRs. Across spike, vaccine-associated CD4 TCRs were found, dominant at 160-218 and 743-854. Spike-specific TCR breadth and depth grew following two AZD1222 doses. The peak T cell response came first, and repertoires were sampled only after it.

The repertoire was sequenced with immunoSEQ multiplex PCR; TCRdb's copy has only in-frame clones and lacks some. The table lists approximately 150,000 clones, about nine tenths of them singletons. V dropped 3 bases and J dropped 2 bases, with 12 bases sitting between them. The CDR3 is 15 amino acids. Looked up from germline, CDR1 is MNHNS and CDR2 is SASEGT. To note about this clone: The antigen remains unidentified.

This sample comprised peripheral blood, obtained on day 0 of AZD1222 vaccination. The genes are TRBV6-1 and TRBJ2-3; tentatively, D is TRBD1 (6 bases). The TCR was taken from an adult in good health. In DNA, the CDR3 is TGTGCCAGCAGTGATCAGGGGTTGTACACAGATACGCAGTATTTT. This encodes CASSDQGLYTDTQYF.